Listed below are T cell receptor beta chains from one sample, sequenced in a study of blood T cell repertoires in COVID-19. The table came from immunoSEQ multiplex PCR; TCRdb's copy has only in-frame clones and leaves some out. The sample shows some 150,000 clones, about 90% of them seen only once. Sequenced material: peripheral blood. The origin of the receptors is a woman in her sixties or seventies with active or convalescent COVID-19. Each CDR3 is given with its conserved first and last residue. A D gene is named only where the DNA matches it firmly. A row's size may be missing; if present it is once, few, many or a size class.

NA	TRBJ1-2	NA	TRBV12-3/TRBV12-4	CASTPGVYGYTF	TGTGCCAGCACCCCGGGGGTCTATGGCTACACCTTC
once	TRBJ2-3	NA	TRBV9	CASSGSSADTQYF	TGTGCCAGCAGCGGGTCTTCGGCAGATACGCAGTATTTT
NA	TRBJ1-6	NA	TRBV5-1	CASSLDSPYNSPLHF	TGCGCCAGCAGCTTGGACAGCCCCTATAATTCACCCCTCCACTTT
NA	TRBJ2-2	NA	TRBV3-1/TRBV3-2	CASSQAQNTGELFF	TGTGCCAGCAGCCAAGCCCAGAACACCGGGGAGCTGTTTTTT
NA	TRBJ1-1	TRBD1	TRBV2	CASSQTGGFTEAFF	TGTGCCAGCAGTCAAACAGGGGGCTTCACTGAAGCTTTCTTT
NA	TRBJ1-1	TRBD1	TRBV14	CASNQQGATEAFF	TGTGCCAGCAACCAACAGGGGGCCACTGAAGCTTTCTTT
NA	TRBJ1-3	NA	TRBV7-2	CASSPLGNTIYF	TGTGCCAGCAGCCCCCTAGGAAACACCATATATTTT
NA	TRBJ1-5	NA	TRBV9	CASSVGYRNQPQHF	TGTGCCAGCAGCGTAGGGTACCGGAATCAGCCCCAGCATTTT
NA	TRBJ1-2	NA	TRBV4-1	CASSPRQAANYGYTF	TGCGCCAGCAGCCCCCGACAGGCCGCTAACTATGGCTACACCTTC
NA	TRBJ2-1	TRBD2	TRBV5-1	CASSFASGGVNEQFF	TGCGCCAGCAGCTTCGCTAGCGGGGGGGTCAATGAGCAGTTCTTC
NA	TRBJ2-7	TRBD1	TRBV5-6	CASSEYQGAIVLEEQYF	TGTGCCAGCAGCGAATACCAGGGGGCGATAGTTTTGGAGGAGCAGTACTTC
NA	TRBJ1-6	NA	TRBV18	CASSPEGMGSPLHF	TGTGCCAGCTCACCGGAGGGGATGGGGTCACCCCTCCACTTT
NA	TRBJ2-1	TRBD2	TRBV19	CASSIILAGGNNEQFF	TGTGCCAGCAGTATTATACTAGCGGGGGGGAACAATGAGCAGTTCTTC
NA	TRBJ2-1	TRBD2	TRBV9	CASSPRGDYNEQFF	TGTGCCAGCAGCCCCCGGGGGGACTACAATGAGCAGTTCTTC
NA	TRBJ2-7	TRBD2	TRBV7-2	CASLPSGGAYEQYF	TGTGCCAGTCTTCCGAGCGGGGGGGCCTACGAGCAGTACTTC
NA	TRBJ2-1	NA	TRBV9	CASSVEGAEQFF	TGTGCCAGCAGCGTAGAAGGGGCTGAGCAGTTCTTC
NA	TRBJ1-5	NA	TRBV6-5	CASSYSVAGQPQHF	TGTGCCAGCAGTTACTCGGTCGCGGGTCAGCCCCAGCATTTT
NA	TRBJ2-3	TRBD1	TRBV11-1	CASSKGAGSQYF	TGTGCCAGCAGCAAGGGGGCGGGTTCGCAGTATTTT
NA	TRBJ2-1	NA	TRBV12-3/TRBV12-4	CASGRRAYNEQFF	TGTGCCAGCGGGCGGAGGGCCTACAATGAGCAGTTCTTC
NA	TRBJ1-1	NA	TRBV27	CASSHADRNTEAFF	TGTGCCAGCAGCCACGCAGACAGGAACACTGAAGCTTTCTTT
once	TRBJ2-2	TRBD1	TRBV4-3	CASSQVRGQGFTGELFF	TGCGCCAGCAGCCAAGTAAGAGGACAGGGGTTCACCGGGGAGCTGTTTTTT
NA	TRBJ1-5	NA	TRBV5-6	CASSLRSTNGQPQHF	TGTGCCAGCAGCTTGAGGAGTACTAATGGGCAGCCCCAGCATTTT
NA	TRBJ2-3	NA	TRBV4-1	CASSPLSSGLSTDTQYF	TGCGCCAGCAGCCCATTATCGTCAGGGCTTAGCACAGATACGCAGTATTTT
NA	TRBJ1-2	NA	TRBV19	CASSRSGANYGYTF	TGTGCCAGTAGCCGTAGCGGAGCTAACTATGGCTACACCTTC
once	TRBJ2-7	NA	TRBV6-2/TRBV6-3	CASSRRVYEQYF	TGTGCCAGCAGTAGGCGGGTCTACGAGCAGTACTTC
NA	TRBJ2-3	NA	TRBV7-2	CASRSPGLPTDTQYF	TGTGCCAGCAGATCGCCGGGACTCCCCACAGATACGCAGTATTTT
NA	TRBJ1-2	NA	TRBV19	CASSIDHRRNYGYTF	TGTGCCAGTAGTATAGATCACCGCAGAAACTATGGCTACACCTTC
NA	TRBJ1-1	TRBD1	TRBV11-2	CASSPTGGPEAFF	TGTGCCAGCAGCCCGACAGGGGGGCCTGAAGCTTTCTTT
NA	TRBJ2-7	TRBD1	TRBV6-2/TRBV6-3	CASSWDSRSSYEQYF	TGTGCCAGCAGTTGGGACAGCCGTAGCTCCTACGAGCAGTACTTC
few	TRBJ2-7	NA	TRBV4-1	CASSQAFAGADYEQYF	TGCGCCAGCAGCCAAGCTTTTGCGGGGGCGGACTACGAGCAGTACTTC
once	TRBJ2-5	NA	TRBV14	CASSQRHQETQYF	TGTGCCAGCAGCCAACGACATCAAGAGACCCAGTACTTC
NA	TRBJ2-2	NA	TRBV7-9	CASSLVEISGELFF	TGTGCCAGCAGCTTAGTAGAGATCTCCGGGGAGCTGTTTTTT
once	TRBJ1-3	NA	TRBV7-2	CASSFSGTNRGNTIYF	TGTGCCAGCAGCTTTTCCGGGACAAACCGAGGAAACACCATATATTTT
NA	TRBJ1-5	NA	TRBV6-2/TRBV6-3	CASSYYSAGPQHF	TGTGCCAGCAGTTATTACAGTGCGGGGCCCCAGCATTTT
NA	TRBJ2-1	TRBD1	TRBV7-6	CASSLGEGQVNEQFF	TGTGCCAGCAGCTTAGGTGAGGGACAGGTGAATGAGCAGTTCTTC
NA	TRBJ1-6	TRBD1	TRBV19	CASSPTGGSYNSPLHF	TGTGCCAGTAGTCCCACAGGGGGCTCCTATAATTCACCCCTCCACTTT
NA	TRBJ1-1	TRBD1	TRBV7-6	CASSLETGGGDTEAFF	TGTGCCAGCAGCTTAGAAACAGGGGGCGGGGACACTGAAGCTTTCTTT
NA	TRBJ2-4	NA	TRBV7-9	CASTTGATAKNIQYF	TGTGCCAGCACCACGGGTGCCACGGCCAAAAACATTCAGTACTTC
NA	TRBJ1-1	NA	TRBV7-3	CASSLMGAGGTEAFF	TGTGCCAGCAGCTTAATGGGGGCGGGAGGTACTGAAGCTTTCTTT
NA	TRBJ2-5	TRBD1	TRBV7-7	CASSSGTGVTETQYF	TGTGCTAGCAGCTCAGGGACAGGGGTTACAGAGACCCAGTACTTC
few	TRBJ1-6	TRBD1	TRBV6-5	CASTFQQGGNSPLHF	TGTGCCAGCACTTTTCAGCAGGGGGGTAATTCACCCCTCCACTTT
NA	TRBJ2-7	NA	TRBV12-5	CASGFAGANEQYF	TGTGCTAGTGGTTTCGCAGGGGCGAACGAGCAGTACTTC
few	TRBJ1-2	NA	TRBV7-2	CASSPSVVRDGYTF	TGTGCCAGCAGCCCCTCAGTCGTGAGGGATGGCTACACCTTC
NA	TRBJ1-3	TRBD1	TRBV28	CASSSPGQSSGNTIYF	TGTGCCAGCAGTTCTCCGGGACAGAGCTCTGGAAACACCATATATTTT
NA	TRBJ2-3	TRBD2	TRBV9	CASSVGSGGQVDTQYF	TGTGCCAGCAGCGTAGGTAGCGGGGGGCAGGTAGATACGCAGTATTTT
NA	TRBJ1-5	NA	TRBV19	CASGQRNSNQPQHF	TGTGCCAGTGGACAGAGAAATAGCAATCAGCCCCAGCATTTT